Presented here are 20 T cell receptor beta chains from one specimen sequenced in a study of T cells after yellow fever vaccination. TCRdb ran MiXCR on the 5' RACE reads and lists one entry per CDR3 protein. The profile shows about 210,000 distinct CDR3 sequences, under 3.5% of them singletons. This sample comprised CD4+ T cells sorted from PBMCs, obtained 10 days after the yellow fever booster vaccination. These receptors all stem from a young man who received the YFV17D yellow fever vaccine.

This clonotype was observed many times. The V and J genes are TRBV4-3 and TRBJ2-5, with 12 bases identical to TRBD2. CDR1 LGHNA and CDR2 YSLEER come from the germline V gene. J was trimmed by 5 bases and V by 4 bases; bases with no gene match: 11. The CDR3 is 17 residues long. CDR3 region: CASSPQGLAGNGETQYF. CDR3 sequence (DNA): TGCGCCAGCAGCCCACAAGGACTAGCGGGGAATGGGGAGACCCAGTACTTC.

The chain couples TRBV7-2 to TRBJ2-5; D possibly corresponds to TRBD2 (7 bases). The germline gives CDR1 SGHTA, CDR2 FQGNSA. V dropped 1 base and J dropped 3 bases, with 18 bases sitting between them. The CDR3 contains 17 residues. CDR3 bases: TGTGCCAGCAGCTTAGTACGCTTGGGGGGGCCAAAAGAGACCCAGTACTTC. The encoded protein is CASSLVRLGGPKETQYF.

The sample holds many counts of this clonotype. The chain recombines TRBV28 with TRBJ2-3; D is perhaps TRBD1 (6 bases). V shed 5 bases and J shed 4 bases, with 16 bases lying between them. Germline assignment: CDR1 MDHEN and CDR2 SYDVKM. There are 15 residues in the CDR3. The CDR3 sequence is CASSPPTGFADTQYF. In nucleotides, the CDR3 is TGTGCCAGCAGTCCACCCACAGGGTTCGCAGATACGCAGTATTTT.

There are many counts of this clonotype. CDR3 sequence (DNA): TGCAGTGCTAGAGATGAGAGAGCTGGGGGGGAGACCCAGTACTTC. This encodes CSARDERAGGETQYF. The rearrangement joins TRBV20-1 to TRBJ2-5; D may be TRBD2 (6 bases). The V and J ends lost 0 bases and 5 bases respectively, with 16 bases between them. The CDR3 contains 15 residues. From germline, CDR1 is DFQATT and CDR2 SNEGSKA (reference sequence).

This clonotype was found a few times. The chain recombines TRBV18 with TRBJ1-1; D not certain. Germline loops: CDR1 KGHSH, CDR2 LQKENI. There are 14 residues in the CDR3. V lost 4 bases and J 1 base, leaving 10 bases between the germline ends. The CDR3 loop reads CASSREAANTEAFF. As DNA, the CDR3 is TGTGCCAGCTCACGGGAGGCTGCGAACACTGAAGCTTTCTTT.

This rearrangement joins TRBV7-6 to TRBJ2-7, with unresolved D. The CDR3 consists of 13 residues. Per the germline V gene, CDR1 is SGHVS and CDR2 is FNYEAQ. V was pared by 3 bases and J by 4 bases, with 10 bases between. The CDR3 is CASSFGVEYEQYF. CDR3 nucleotide sequence: TGTGCCAGCAGCTTCGGAGTGGAGTACGAGCAGTACTTC. Full variable domain (missing parts from reference TRBV7-6 and TRBJ2-7): GAGVSQSPRYKVTKRGQDVALRCDPISGHVSLYWYRQALGQGPEFLTYFNYEAQQDKSGLPNDRFSAERPEGSISTLTIQRTEQRDSAMYRCASSFGVEYEQYFGPGTRLTVT.

This clonotype was seen at least ten times. This rearrangement joins TRBV5-1 to TRBJ2-1; TRBD2 matches at 9 bases. With V trimmed by 0 bases and J by 4 bases, 5 bases remained unmatched. The germline V gene encodes CDR1 SGHRS and CDR2 YFSETQ. This CDR3 has 16 residues. Here the CDR3 DNA reads TGCGCCAGCAGCTTGGGCGCGGGGGGGCGGTACAATGAGCAGTTCTTC. Its translation is CASSLGAGGRYNEQFF.

V is TRBV9 and J is TRBJ2-1; no clear D gene. V dropped 1 base and J dropped 5 bases, with 10 bases sitting between them. CDR1 SGDLS and CDR2 YYNGEE come from the germline V gene. The CDR3 is made up of 14 amino acids. The CDR3 DNA is TGTGCCAGCAGCGTAAGCCCCCAGAACAATGAGCAGTTCTTC. Protein: CASSVSPQNNEQFF.

The rearrangement uses TRBV3-1 and TRBJ1-6, with D hard to call. CDR1 LGHDT and CDR2 YNNKEL come from the germline V gene (reference sequence). The CDR3 has 16 amino acids. With 4 bases removed from V and 3 bases from J, the gap between germline ends came to 13 bases. DNA for the CDR3: TGTGCCAGCAGCCCCCGGAACGGAGGCTATAATTCACCCCTCCACTTT. Amino acids: CASSPRNGGYNSPLHF. The variable domain in full, completed from reference TRBV3-1 and TRBJ1-6, reads DTAVSQTPKYLVTQMGNDKSIKCEQNLGHDTMYWYKQDSKKFLKIMFSYNNKELIINETVPNRFSPKSPDKAHLNLHINSLELGDSAVYFCASSPRNGGYNSPLHFGNGTRLTVT.

Concerning this clonotype itself: A much bigger clone sits one base away, suggesting this may be a read error. The rearrangement links TRBV5-4 to TRBJ2-4; D gene uncertain. CDR1 and CDR2 (germline): SGHNT, YYREEE (reference sequence). This CDR3 spans 14 amino acids. The CDR3 DNA follows: TGTGCCAGCAGCTTGGCCGGCCCCAAAAACATTCACTACTTC. It encodes CASSLAGPKNIHYF.

This clonotype was seen only a few times. The V call is TRBV14, the J call TRBJ2-3, with D possibly TRBD1 on 6 matching bases. The length of the CDR3 is 14 residues. Looked up from germline, CDR1 is SGHDN and CDR2 is FVKESK. Trimming left V 1 base short and J 4 bases short, with 9 bases between. The CDR3 bases are TGTGCCAGCAGCCAAGGACAGGCGTCAGATACGCAGTATTTT. This sequence encodes CASSQGQASDTQYF.

This clonotype was counted many times. The J gene is TRBJ1-6, the V gene TRBV5-1, with TRBD1 matching 7 bases. CDR1 is SGHRS, CDR2 YFSETQ, per germline. CDR3 size: 18 residues. Losses at the gene ends were 4 bases for V and 10 bases for J; bases not matched to a gene: 20. CDR3 residues: CASSGEAGGNARGSPLHF. The CDR3 nucleotides are TGCGCCAGCAGCGGGGAGGCAGGGGGAAATGCCCGGGGATCACCCCTCCACTTT.

This clonotype was seen many times. The V and J genes are TRBV29-1 and TRBJ2-1; no firm D call. V gave up 3 bases and J gave up 7 bases, with 10 bases separating them. The length of the CDR3 is 12 residues. CDR1 is SQVTM and CDR2 is ANQGSEA in the germline V gene. The CDR3 DNA follows: TGCAGCGTTGACTCCCAAGGGAATGAGCAGTTCTTC. It encodes CSVDSQGNEQFF.

This clonotype showed up just a few times. V gene TRBV20-1 combines with J gene TRBJ2-3, with 11 bases aligning to TRBD2. CDR1 is DFQATT and CDR2 is SNEGSKA in the germline V gene (reference sequence). V was clipped by 7 bases and J by 2 bases; unmatched bases: 11. This CDR3 spans 16 amino acids. Written as DNA, the CDR3 is TGCAGTGTCCGGGCCCCTAGCGGGGGGATCACAGATACGCAGTATTTT. Amino acids: CSVRAPSGGITDTQYF.

The table lists this clonotype with a few counts. This chain links TRBV5-1 with TRBJ2-7; the match to TRBD1 covers 10 bases. Unmatched junction bases numbered 3, after V lost 0 bases and J lost 3 bases. Germline CDR1 and CDR2: SGHRS and YFSETQ. The CDR3 totals 15 residues. The CDR3 region has the DNA TGCGCCAGCAGCTTGGGGGACAGGGGATACTACGAGCAGTACGTC. Amino acid sequence: CASSLGDRGYYEQYV.

This chain connects TRBV6-6 to TRBJ1-5; D not certain. V dropped 4 bases and J dropped 0 bases, with 19 bases sitting between them. Germline CDR1 reads MNHNY; CDR2 reads SVGAGI (reference sequence). The CDR3 runs to 18 residues. The CDR3 spells CASSSLDNLRYSNQPQHF. CDR3 nucleotide sequence: TGTGCCAGCAGTTCGCTTGATAACCTACGATATAGCAATCAGCCCCAGCATTTT.

The chain combines TRBV7-9 with TRBJ1-5; D perhaps matches TRBD1 (5 bases). The CDR3 sequence is 13 residues long. V lost 5 bases to trimming and J lost 9 bases, with 14 bases between them. Germline assignment: CDR1 SEHNR and CDR2 FQNEAQ (reference sequence). The CDR3 DNA reads TGTGCCAGCAGCCCCCAGGACATTCGGCCCCAGCATTTT. Its protein product is CASSPQDIRPQHF. Variable domain in full (rest from reference TRBV7-9 and TRBJ1-5): DTGVSQNPRHKITKRGQNVTFRCDPISEHNRLYWYRQTLGQGPEFLTYFQNEAQLEKSRLLSDRFSAERPKGSFSTLEIQRTEQGDSAMYLCASSPQDIRPQHFGDGTRLSIL.

This clonotype was counted ten times or more. The chain uses TRBV19 and TRBJ2-7; TRBD2 aligns across 8 bases. CDR1 is LNHDA and CDR2 is SQIVND in the germline V gene (reference sequence). The trim removed 7 bases at V and 6 bases at J, leaving 14 bases unmatched. The CDR3 totals 15 residues. The CDR3 spells CASKEKASGYVEQYF. The CDR3 coding sequence is TGTGCCAGTAAGGAGAAGGCTAGCGGGTACGTCGAGCAGTACTTC.

In its sample, this clonotype was seen many times. At one boundary the junction diverges from the germline segment, which might be a read error. The DNA for the CDR3 is TGCAGTGCCAGAGAGGGGGAGACCGCTAATCAGCCCCAGCATTTT. It specifies CSAREGETANQPQHF. The chain carries TRBV20-1 and TRBJ1-5; the D gene is possibly TRBD1 (6 bases). The CDR3 runs to 15 residues. Germline CDR1 is DFQATT and CDR2 is SNEGSKA (reference sequence).

The chain combines TRBV28 with TRBJ2-2; tentatively, D is TRBD2 (5 bases). Trimming took 4 bases from V and 4 from J, leaving 10 bases between them. The length of the CDR3 is 14 residues. Per the germline V gene, CDR1 is MDHEN and CDR2 is SYDVKM. The CDR3 DNA follows: TGTGCCAGCAGTTGGATTGCGGGCACCGGGGAGCTGTTTTTT. It encodes CASSWIAGTGELFF.